Following are 3 T cell receptor beta chains from one sample sequenced in a study of T cells in localized non-small cell lung cancer (dated by TCRdb to 2018 to 2021). The library was made by the immunoSEQ multiplex PCR assay. TCRdb provides this immuneACCESS table in a form limited to in-frame rearrangements. Some clones are lacking; in checked studies, under half of them reflect an unresolved V gene, and why the rest are absent is not known. The sample profile shows more than 45,000 clones; about nine tenths of them were found once. Clones ranked in the top ten supply 15% to 20% of the sample. This sample comprised peripheral blood, obtained before any cancer treatment. These receptors came from a male donor older than 55 with stage III squamous cell lung carcinoma.

The count of this clone is one. V usage is TRBV5-1 and J usage is TRBJ2-3; TRBD2 might be the D (6 bases). The CDR3 sequence is 16 residues long. From germline, CDR1 is SGHRS and CDR2 YFSETQ. V lost 1 base and J 3 bases, leaving 15 bases between the germline ends. The CDR3 DNA reads as TGCGCCAGCAGCTTGTATTCGGCAGGAGGGACAGATACGCAGTATTTT. The encoded protein is CASSLYSAGGTDTQYF.

This clone was picked up a small number of times. The V call is TRBV30, the J call TRBJ1-2; the match to TRBD1 covers 9 bases. From germline, CDR1 is GTSNPN and CDR2 SVGIG (reference sequence). V shed 4 bases, J shed 5 bases, and the junction held 5 bases outside the gene matches. This CDR3 region has 13 residues. The CDR3 loop reads CAWNPGQGYGYTF. CDR3 nucleotide sequence: TGTGCCTGGAATCCGGGACAGGGATATGGCTACACCTTC.

In this sample, this clone turned up a few times. The gene calls are TRBV5-1 and TRBJ2-2; D is possibly TRBD1 (5 bases). CDR1 is SGHRS and CDR2 is YFSETQ in the germline V gene. This CDR3 contains 14 residues. The V gene lost 4 bases and the J gene lost 1 base, with 8 bases spanning the gap. CDR3 DNA: TGCGCCAGCAGCCTGACAGTGAACACCGGGGAGCTGTTTTTT. It specifies CASSLTVNTGELFF. The variable domain in full, with the rest retrieved from reference TRBV5-1 and TRBJ2-2, is KAGVTQTPRYLIKTRGQQVTLSCSPISGHRSVSWYQQTPGQGLQFLFEYFSETQRNKGNFPGRFSGRQFSNSRSEMNVSTLELGDSALYLCASSLTVNTGELFFGEGSRLTVL.